This T cell receptor beta chain emerged from a study of T cells after yellow fever vaccination (dated by TCRdb to the late 2010s). Concerning the study at large: Libraries from fractions with low cell numbers were prepared with the SMART-Seq v4 Ultra Low Input RNA kit. To track T-cell clones before and after primary and booster YFV17D yellow fever vaccination, bulk TCR alpha and beta repertoires were sequenced longitudinally. Two healthy male donors made up the cohort, one aged 18 to 30 years and the other aged 30 to 40 years. Blood was collected at multiple timepoints before and after primary and secondary immunization, and bulk PBMC replicates and cell subsets were isolated.

The sample's treatment or condition label is to be understood as: live attenuated yellow fever vaccine strain. At each blood-draw timepoint, two biological replicates of bulk PBMCs were obtained. A standard Ficoll-Paque protocol was used to isolate PBMCs from peripheral blood. TriZol was used to extract RNA from bulk PBMCs, CD4 and CD8 fractions, and dextramer-positive and dextramer-negative fractions. TCR cDNA was synthesized by 5'RACE template switching, which introduced a universal primer site and unique molecular identifiers. Priming for cDNA synthesis came from both the TCR alpha and TCR beta constant segments. Library amplification involved two PCR steps, and the second step added sample barcodes and sequencing adapters. Sequencing of the libraries was done on either Illumina HiSeq 2500 (2x100 bp) or NovaSeq (2x150 bp). The published analysis was carried out like this. MIGEC was used to demultiplex reads and collapse the reads into UMI consensus sequences, and MiXCR was used for V(D)J alignment. Vaccine-responding clonotypes were identified with edgeR using replicate PBMC samples, with FDR below 0.01 and a log2 fold change above 5 up to day 15 being required. CD4 or CD8 identity was assigned to each bulk clonotype according to whether the clonotype was present at higher abundance in the sequenced CD4 repertoire or the sequenced CD8 repertoire. TCRdb itself trimmed the public reads at Q25 with fastp, ran MiXCR and retained productive beta chains. Each record represents a unique CDR3 protein, reported with the most common genes and DNA among its rows. These V and J calls originate from TCRdb's pipeline instead of the authors' own analysis. The sample table shows about 630,000 distinct CDR3 sequences, and roughly 12% are seen once. The ten largest clones capture under 15% of the sample.

In its sample, this clonotype was seen a few times. Its antigen specificity is not known. Base quality data are lacking; no much larger clone is found one base away. CDR1 and CDR2, per the germline V gene (reference sequence), are MNHEY and SMNVEV. CDR3 length: 16 amino acids, cysteine to phenylalanine. Of all the DNA, just the CDR3 is kept, 48 bases in frame from base 1. Trimming removed 5 bases from V and 0 bases from J, leaving 13 bases between the germline ends. General findings and caveats noted by the study authors: Most clones expanded after primary vaccination were re-detected after the booster (approximately 95% of CD4 and 80% to 90% of CD8), suggesting broad memory maintenance. The secondary T-cell response was found to be weaker but faster than the primary response, with a peak reached on day 5 rather than on day 15. A small fraction of clonotypes appeared in both the CD4 and CD8 compartments, likely as a result of convergent recombination. Computational filtering was required because FACS-sorted repertoires could contain abundant contaminating clonotypes from the bulk population. Because the study included only a couple of donors, the extent to which the findings can be generalized is limited.

This receptor was identified in a man under 40 who received the YFV17D yellow fever vaccine. Rearrangement joined TRBV27 to TRBJ2-2; a tentative D match to TRBD1 spans 6 bases. Here the sequenced sample was PBMCs, taken on the day of the yellow fever booster vaccination. The CDR3 in this case is CASSEFRGSNTGELFF. The DNA sequence follows: TGTGCCAGCAGTGAATTCAGGGGTTCGAACACCGGGGAGCTGTTTTTT.